This TCR beta chain is from a study of blood T cell repertoires in COVID-19. In the study overall: T cells, B-cell-depleted T cells, or PBMCs supplied cDNA or gDNA.

Grouping used clinical history reported by participants in a survey and questionnaire. Either two negative PCRs, clearance, or symptom resolution qualified Cohort 3 donors as recovered. This CDR3 comprises 16 residues. With 4 bases clipped from V and 3 bases from J, the junction kept 6 bases outside the gene matches. Germline CDR1 and CDR2: SGHDT and YYEEEE. In the authors' methods: Cell counts per sample came from amplifying reference gene primers. Profiling relied on immunoSEQ multiplex PCR, and the TCRdb table lists in-frame clones only, not all of them. V, J and clone size are taken as reported in that table, and D and trimming were inferred from the DNA itself. The data contain some 160,000 clones, 80% of them seen just once; the ten biggest clones take up approximately 3.6%.

Input material: PBMCs or T cells enriched from blood (not recorded which). The chain has TRBV5-6 and TRBJ1-5; 11 bases line up with TRBD1. This receptor was taken from a woman aged 60-70 years who had recovered from COVID-19. CDR3 region: CASSPGTGGNNQPQHF. The DNA for the CDR3 is TGTGCCAGCAGCCCAGGGACAGGGGGAAACAATCAGCCCCAGCATTTT.